The 30 T cell receptor beta chains reported below all come from one sample, sequenced in a study of T-cell memory formation after mild COVID-19. MiXCR, applied by TCRdb to the 5' RACE reads, yields one record per CDR3 protein. The sample holds some 130,000 distinct CDR3 sequences, about 25% seen once. What was sequenced was PBMCs or a T cell subset sorted from them (not recorded which). The receptors were sampled from an adult woman who had mild COVID-19 (a few samples of this study predate the infection). Cell type and time point are not known.

The chain links TRBV7-2 to TRBJ1-2; D is undetermined. V lost 1 base, J lost 5 bases, and 11 bases lay in between. CDR1 SGHTA and CDR2 FQGNSA come from the germline V gene. CDR3 length: 14 amino acids. CDR3 in DNA: TGTGCCAGCAGCTTAGGGGGAGACGTTTATGGCTACACCTTC. Protein: CASSLGGDVYGYTF.

The rearrangement uses TRBV6-1 and TRBJ1-1; D possibly corresponds to TRBD1 (5 bases). V was pared by 10 bases and J by 5 bases, with 35 bases between. CDR1 MNHNS and CDR2 SASEGT come from the germline V gene. The CDR3 is made up of 19 amino acids. CDR3 residues: CATPGWQDPLTWGETEAFF. CDR3 DNA: TGTGCCACCCCAGGGTGGCAGGATCCCTTGACATGGGGTGAAACTGAAGCTTTCTTT.

This clonotype was observed a handful of times. This rearrangement joins TRBV7-9 to TRBJ2-2; D is ambiguous. The CDR3 is made up of 16 amino acids. V was cut by 7 bases and J by 6 bases, with 21 bases left in between. Germline loops: CDR1 SEHNR, CDR2 FQNEAQ (reference sequence). CDR3 sequence (DNA): TGTGCCAGCACCTCCCATCTCGGTCGCCTCGCCGGGGAGCTGTTTTTT. It specifies CASTSHLGRLAGELFF.

The chain uses TRBV30 and TRBJ2-1; D ambiguous. With 5 bases removed from V and 0 bases from J, the gap between germline ends came to 11 bases. CDR3 size: 14 residues. Germline V gene data show CDR1 as GTSNPN and CDR2 as SVGIG (reference sequence). The CDR3 protein is CAWGRGSSYNEQFF. DNA of the CDR3: TGTGCCTGGGGACGTGGCAGCTCCTACAATGAGCAGTTCTTC.

This clonotype was observed a few times. The CDR3 DNA reads TGTGCCACCAGTGATCCGACAGGGGATAGCAATCAGCCCCAGCATTTT. Its protein product is CATSDPTGDSNQPQHF. This chain uses TRBV24-1 with TRBJ1-5; 8 bases map to TRBD1. Per germline, CDR1 KGHDR and CDR2 SFDVKD. The CDR3 sequence is 16 residues long. V trimming: 3 bases; J trimming: 0 bases; junction bases outside the gene matches: 3.

This clonotype was seen a handful of times. This chain uses TRBV15 with TRBJ1-4; TRBD1 might be the D (5 bases). In germline, CDR1 is LNHNV, CDR2 YYDKDF (reference sequence). Trimming cost V 5 bases and J 12 bases, with 16 bases left between them. The CDR3 consists of 13 residues. CDR3 coding DNA: TGTGCCACCAGCCCCCTTAAGGCGGGGGAACTGTTTTTT. It translates to CATSPLKAGELFF.

This clonotype was seen ten or more times. The chain recombines TRBV5-4 with TRBJ2-1; tentative D call: TRBD2 (5 bases). Germline V lookup: CDR1 SGHNT, CDR2 YYREEE (reference sequence). Deletions cut 2 bases from V and 6 bases from J, with 6 bases between. This CDR3 region has 12 residues. Here the CDR3 DNA reads TGTGCCAGCAGCTTAACTAGCAATGAGCAGTTCTTC. The encoded protein is CASSLTSNEQFF.

This clonotype was detected only a few times. The rearrangement joins TRBV7-2 to TRBJ2-7, with 7 bases matching TRBD2. Unmatched junction bases numbered 13, after V lost 1 base and J lost 4 bases. The CDR3 sequence is 17 residues long. Germline V lookup: CDR1 SGHTA, CDR2 FQGNSA. CDR3 sequence reads: CASSLGPTSEGEYEQYF. The DNA for the CDR3 is TGTGCCAGCAGCTTAGGACCTACTAGCGAGGGAGAGTACGAGCAGTACTTC.

The chain is built from TRBV7-2 and TRBJ2-7; D may be TRBD1 (7 bases). V lost 4 bases to trimming and J lost 0 bases, with 16 bases between them. The CDR3 is 16 amino acids. CDR1 and CDR2 (germline): SGHTA, FQGNSA. The CDR3 reads CASSYDAGQLSYEQYF. CDR3 coding DNA: TGTGCCAGCAGCTACGACGCGGGACAGCTCTCCTACGAGCAGTACTTC.

The V and J genes are TRBV7-9 and TRBJ1-2; D not resolved. The CDR3 is made up of 13 amino acids. With 3 bases removed from V and 5 bases from J, the gap between germline ends came to 10 bases. Germline V CDR1 and CDR2: SEHNR, FQNEAQ (reference sequence). The CDR3 DNA is TGTGCCAGCAGCTTGTCAATGCAATATGGCTACACCTTC. Encoded protein: CASSLSMQYGYTF.

The V call is TRBV5-6, the J call TRBJ2-5, with 9 bases that match TRBD2. Germline values: CDR1 SGHDT, CDR2 YYEEEE. This CDR3 has 15 amino acids. V shed 4 bases and J 4 bases; nucleotides not matched to a gene: 8. The chain's CDR3 is CASSPRGGRGETQYF. CDR3 bases: TGTGCCAGCAGCCCGCGGGGGGGTAGGGGAGAGACCCAGTACTTC.

The chain carries TRBV5-1 and TRBJ2-5, with 7 bases lining up with TRBD2. The J segment lost 3 bases and the V segment lost 4 bases, leaving 12 bases of the junction unmatched. CDR1 is SGHRS and CDR2 is YFSETQ in the germline V gene. The CDR3 has 16 residues. The CDR3 loop reads CASSPLVGGFEETQYF. CDR3 coding DNA: TGCGCCAGCAGCCCCCTTGTGGGAGGGTTTGAAGAGACCCAGTACTTC.

This clonotype was detected a few times. The genes are TRBV6-5 and TRBJ1-4; TRBD1 is a possible D gene (5 bases). The V end lost 2 bases, the J end lost 7 bases, and 11 bases lay between the germline ends. CDR1 is MNHEY and CDR2 is SVGAGI in the germline V gene. This CDR3 is built from 14 residues. The CDR3: CASSYRLGGEKLFF. For the CDR3, the DNA is TGTGCCAGCAGTTACAGGTTGGGGGGTGAAAAACTGTTTTTT.

This clonotype was counted only a few times. V usage is TRBV4-2 and J usage is TRBJ1-1, with D tentatively TRBD1 (6 bases). V gave up 4 bases and J gave up 3 bases, with 21 bases separating them. In germline, CDR1 is LGHNA, CDR2 YNFKEQ. The length of the CDR3 is 17 residues. In DNA, the CDR3 is TGTGCCAGCAGCCTCGGCGGAGGGGGGGTGGAAGACACTGAAGCTTTCTTT. Translation gives CASSLGGGGVEDTEAFF.

The J gene is TRBJ2-3, the V gene TRBV12-3 or TRBV12-4; 13 bases align to TRBD2. V lost 5 bases and J lost 2; bases outside the gene matches: 7. This CDR3 region has 17 residues. The CDR3 region is CASSSGLAGELTDTQYF. The CDR3 nucleotides are TGTGCCAGCAGTAGCGGACTAGCGGGAGAGCTCACAGATACGCAGTATTTT.

This clonotype was seen more than once but under ten times. The chain employs TRBV5-1 and TRBJ2-1, with D possibly being TRBD1 (7 bases). Germline loops: CDR1 SGHRS, CDR2 YFSETQ. The CDR3 runs 14 residues. V was pared by 3 bases and J by 8 bases, with 15 bases between. The CDR3 DNA is TGCGCCAGCAGCTGGGGCGACAGGGAGGATGAGCAGTTCTTC. Encoded protein: CASSWGDREDEQFF.

This clonotype was seen more than once but under ten times. The chain employs TRBV5-1 and TRBJ2-7, with 10 bases that match TRBD1. Trimming removed 7 bases from V and 5 bases from J; junction bases left unmatched: 9. The V gene's germline CDR1 is SGHRS and CDR2 YFSETQ. The CDR3 sequence is 14 residues long. The CDR3 reads CASRHPGQGDEQYF. In DNA, the CDR3 is TGCGCCAGCCGACATCCAGGACAGGGGGACGAGCAGTACTTC.

This chain links TRBV7-6 with TRBJ2-7; D tentatively reads TRBD1 or TRBD2 (5 bases each). V lost 6 bases, J lost 5 bases, and 20 bases lay in between. The CDR3 has 15 residues. Germline CDR1 and CDR2: SGHVS and FNYEAQ. The CDR3 DNA sequence: TGTGCCAGCAGTCCGGCCGGGACGGCCCGCGACGAGCAGTACTTC. Translated, it gives CASSPAGTARDEQYF.

This clonotype has just a few counts. The V call is TRBV4-1, the J call TRBJ1-1; 10 positions match TRBD1. The CDR3 is 20 amino acids. Trimming cost V 0 bases and J 0 bases; bases outside gene matches: 13. Germline CDR1 reads MGHRA; CDR2 reads YSYEKL. The CDR3 DNA is TGCGCCAGCAGCCAAGACGCCGGGACAGGGGCGACTTCATTGAACACTGAAGCTTTCTTT. Translation: CASSQDAGTGATSLNTEAFF.

This clonotype was picked up a small number of times. V and J are TRBV7-9 and TRBJ2-5; TRBD1 is a possible D gene (6 bases). CDR3 length: 15 amino acids. Trimming took 1 base from V and 5 from J, leaving 14 bases between them. The germline gives CDR1 SEHNR, CDR2 FQNEAQ (reference sequence). The CDR3 reads CASSLVARGVETQYF. CDR3 in DNA: TGTGCCAGCAGCTTAGTGGCCAGGGGAGTGGAGACCCAGTACTTC. Based on the CDR3 plus reference TRBV7-9 and TRBJ2-5, the full variable domain is DTGVSQNPRHKITKRGQNVTFRCDPISEHNRLYWYRQTLGQGPEFLTYFQNEAQLEKSRLLSDRFSAERPKGSFSTLEIQRTEQGDSAMYLCASSLVARGVETQYFGPGTRLLVL.

The chain uses TRBV20-1 and TRBJ1-4, with D maybe TRBD1 (5 bases). Germline CDR1 is DFQATT and CDR2 is SNEGSKA (reference sequence). V lost 3 bases, J lost 4 bases, and 18 bases lay in between. There are 16 residues in the CDR3. The CDR3 spells CSASDYSTDHNEKLFF. For the CDR3, the DNA is TGCAGTGCTAGCGACTACTCGACAGACCATAATGAAAAACTGTTTTTT.

The gene calls are TRBV7-2 and TRBJ2-1; weak D call: TRBD2 (6 bases). Trimming pared 1 base from V and 8 bases from J, leaving 9 bases between. Germline values: CDR1 SGHTA, CDR2 FQGNSA. This CDR3 has 13 amino acids. The CDR3 bases are TGTGCCAGCAGCTTAGGGGACTTCTATGAGCAGTTCTTC. Its translation is CASSLGDFYEQFF.

This clonotype was observed a few times. The V call is TRBV20-1, the J call TRBJ2-7; D remains unclear. The CDR3 contains 15 residues. Germline V lookup: CDR1 DFQATT, CDR2 SNEGSKA (reference sequence). The germline V and J ends were trimmed by 5 bases and 1 base, with 18 bases remaining between them. The CDR3 nucleotides are TGCAGTGCTCCCCCGCGGCAGTCCCCATCCTACGAGCAGTACTTC. It is translated as CSAPPRQSPSYEQYF.

This clonotype was picked up a small number of times. The chain is built from TRBV5-1 and TRBJ1-1, with 8 bases that match TRBD1. V was pared by 5 bases and J by 5 bases, with 5 bases of the junction left unmatched. CDR3 size: 13 residues. From germline, CDR1 is SGHRS and CDR2 YFSETQ. The CDR3 DNA reads as TGCGCCAGCAGGGCAGGGGGCTGGACTGAAGCTTTCTTT. It yields the protein CASRAGGWTEAFF.

The gene calls are TRBV7-9 and TRBJ1-6; D not certain. CDR1 SEHNR and CDR2 FQNEAQ come from the germline V gene (reference sequence). V shed 3 bases and J shed 0 bases, with 15 bases lying between them. CDR3 length: 18 amino acids. The CDR3 nucleotides are TGTGCCAGCAGCTTCGCCCCACAGAGTAGCTCCTATAATTCACCCCTCCACTTT. It yields the protein CASSFAPQSSSYNSPLHF.

This clonotype was seen a single time. The chain joins TRBV12-3 or TRBV12-4 to TRBJ2-5; possibly TRBD1 for D (5 bases). This CDR3 region has 18 residues. The V end lost 3 bases, the J end lost 0 bases, and 20 bases lay between the germline ends. In DNA form, the CDR3 reads TGTGCCAGCAGTTTCAGCTTCCAGGGCCAACCGTACCAAGAGACCCAGTACTTC. This translates into CASSFSFQGQPYQETQYF.

V and J are TRBV24-1 and TRBJ2-7; the D gene is possibly TRBD1 (6 bases). Germline CDR1 reads KGHDR; CDR2 reads SFDVKD. V was shortened by 5 bases and J by 1 base, with 8 bases between the two germline ends. The CDR3 totals 13 residues. The CDR3 region has the DNA TGTGCCACCAGTGCGACAGGATCCTACGAGCAGTACTTC. It yields the protein CATSATGSYEQYF.

The genes are TRBV7-6 and TRBJ2-2; 9 nucleotides match TRBD2. This CDR3 has 19 amino acids. Per the germline V gene, CDR1 is SGHVS and CDR2 is FNYEAQ. V lost 6 bases and J lost 0; bases outside the gene matches: 14. The CDR3 loop is CASRIDRLAETANTGELFF. The CDR3 coding sequence is TGTGCCAGCAGAATAGACAGACTAGCGGAGACCGCGAACACCGGGGAGCTGTTTTTT.

This chain uses TRBV5-4 with TRBJ2-7; 10 nucleotides match TRBD2. J lost 0 bases, V lost 0 bases, and 3 bases had no gene match. Looked up from germline, CDR1 is SGHNT and CDR2 is YYREEE (reference sequence). The CDR3 length is 16 residues. The CDR3 here is CASSLELAGASYEQYF. CDR3 nucleotide sequence: TGTGCCAGCAGCTTGGAGCTAGCGGGAGCCTCCTACGAGCAGTACTTC. The variable domain in full, completed from reference TRBV5-4 and TRBJ2-7, reads ETGVTQSPTHLIKTRGQQVTLRCSSQSGHNTVSWYQQALGQGPQFIFQYYREEENGRGNFPPRFSGLQFPNYSSELNVNALELDDSALYLCASSLELAGASYEQYFGPGTRLTVT.

This chain uses TRBV7-7 with TRBJ1-5, with D unresolved. Germline V gives CDR1 SSHAT, CDR2 FNYEAQ (reference sequence). V was cut by 2 bases and J by 9 bases, with 14 bases left in between. The CDR3 extends over 14 amino acids. DNA for the CDR3: TGTGCCAGCAGCTTATTATGGTTCGTGGGGCCCCAGCATTTT. Its translation: CASSLLWFVGPQHF. Combining the CDR3 with reference TRBV7-7 and TRBJ1-5 gives the whole variable domain GAGVSQSPRYKVTKRGQDVTLRCDPISSHATLYWYQQALGQGPEFLTYFNYEAQPDKSGLPSDRFSAERPEGSISTLTIQRTEQRDSAMYRCASSLLWFVGPQHFGDGTRLSIL.